The rows below give T cell receptor beta chains drawn from one sample of a study of cytomegalovirus exposure and HLA in healthy donors. Some clones are missing from TCRdb's copy, which holds only in-frame ones; the method was immunoSEQ multiplex PCR. The sample records 100,000 to 150,000 clones, approximately 75% being singletons. The sequencing sample was made of PBMCs. These TCRs come from a man aged 25-45 years in good health and CMV-seronegative. CDR3s include the opening cysteine and the closing phenylalanine or tryptophan. The D gene is left open where the match is weak. A clone size is listed for some rows: how often the clone was seen (once, few, many), or a class if it is expanded.

V gene,D gene,clone size,J gene,CDR3 protein,CDR3 DNA
TRBV19,TRBD1,-,TRBJ1-1,CASKTDRGQIAFF,TGTGCCAGTAAAACGGACAGGGGGCAGATTGCTTTCTTT
TRBV4-3,-,-,TRBJ2-6,CASSQLGGSGANVLTF,TGCGCCAGCAGCCAACTCGGGGGTTCTGGGGCCAACGTCCTGACTTTC
TRBV7-3,-,-,TRBJ1-1,CASSSQVNTEAFF,TGTGCCAGCAGCTCGCAGGTGAACACTGAAGCTTTCTTT
TRBV5-1,-,-,TRBJ1-4,CASSLNEAGEEEKLFF,TGCGCCAGCAGCTTGAACGAGGCGGGGGAGGAAGAAAAACTGTTTTTT
TRBV30,TRBD1,few,TRBJ1-2,CAWRRTGAFRGYTF,TGTGCCTGGAGGAGGACAGGGGCTTTCCGTGGCTACACCTTC
TRBV29-1,-,-,TRBJ1-4,CSAHDSQKLFF,TGCAGCGCTCATGACAGCCAAAAACTGTTTTTT
TRBV11-2,TRBD2,-,TRBJ2-7,CASSLEAPGLAGGLEYEQYF,TGTGCCAGCAGCTTAGAAGCCCCAGGACTAGCGGGGGGGTTGGAGTACGAGCAGTACTTC
TRBV6-6,TRBD2,-,TRBJ2-2,CASSYSGGATGELFF,TGTGCCAGCAGTTACAGCGGGGGGGCCACCGGGGAGCTGTTTTTT
TRBV16,-,once,TRBJ1-5,CASSQSGLSNQPQHF,TGTGCCAGCAGCCAATCCGGACTTAGCAATCAGCCCCAGCATTTT
TRBV6-5,TRBD1,-,TRBJ2-7,CASSFSQGAGYEQYF,TGTGCCAGCAGTTTCTCACAGGGGGCAGGCTACGAGCAGTACTTC
TRBV7-3,-,-,TRBJ1-1,CASGGGGRTEAFF,TGTGCCAGCGGCGGGGGGGGCCGGACTGAAGCTTTCTTT
TRBV5-5,-,-,TRBJ1-1,CASSFTQQALEPEAFF,TGTGCCAGCAGCTTCACTCAACAGGCCCTCGAACCTGAAGCTTTCTTT
TRBV4-1,TRBD2,-,TRBJ2-1,CASSRPGGGVNEQFF,TGCGCCAGCAGCCGTCCGGGCGGGGGGGTTAATGAGCAGTTCTTC
TRBV7-9,-,-,TRBJ1-3,CASSFSPGNFGNTIYF,TGTGCCAGCAGCTTCTCGCCAGGGAACTTTGGAAACACCATATATTTT
TRBV5-1,-,-,TRBJ2-7,CASSLSGAYEQYF,TGCGCCAGCAGCTTGTCGGGGGCCTACGAGCAGTACTTC
TRBV7-9,TRBD1,-,TRBJ1-2,CASSLDQGASGYTF,TGTGCCAGCAGCTTAGACCAGGGGGCAAGTGGCTACACCTTC
TRBV2,TRBD1,-,TRBJ1-1,CASFWDRGHTEAFF,TGTGCCAGCTTCTGGGACAGGGGGCACACTGAAGCTTTCTTT
TRBV27,-,-,TRBJ2-5,CASSLVLQETQYF,TGTGCCAGCAGTTTAGTCCTCCAAGAGACCCAGTACTTC
TRBV18,-,-,TRBJ2-3,CAGSPGLSRGYHITSTDTQYF,TGTGCCGGCTCACCTGGTCTCTCCCGAGGCTATCATATCACTAGCACAGATACGCAGTATTTT
TRBV6-6,-,once,TRBJ1-5,CATGGVIVGNQPQHF,TGTGCGACCGGGGGGGTTATTGTGGGCAATCAGCCCCAGCATTTT
TRBV27,-,once,TRBJ1-2,CASGGEGRGYGYTF,TGTGCCAGCGGGGGGGAGGGTAGAGGCTATGGCTACACCTTC
TRBV14,-,-,TRBJ2-1,CASSQPPAVYNEQFF,TGTGCCAGCAGCCAACCCCCTGCGGTTTACAATGAGCAGTTCTTC
TRBV7-9,-,-,TRBJ1-6,CSSSPGGGAHIGSPLHF,TGTTCCAGCAGTCCGGGTGGGGGGGCGCATATTGGTTCACCCCTCCACTTT
TRBV9,-,-,TRBJ1-1,CASSPRSRLPSEAFF,TGTGCCAGCAGCCCACGGTCCAGACTACCGTCTGAAGCTTTCTTT
TRBV7-3,-,few,TRBJ1-1,CASSSRGSPEYTEAFF,TGTGCCAGCAGCTCTCGGGGTAGCCCGGAGTACACTGAAGCTTTCTTT
TRBV5-6,TRBD1,-,TRBJ2-2,CASSLEMDREGELFF,TGTGCCAGCAGCCTGGAAATGGACAGGGAAGGGGAGCTGTTTTTT
TRBV27,-,-,TRBJ2-6,CASSLLREPGANVLTF,TGTGCCAGCAGTTTATTGAGGGAACCCGGGGCCAACGTCCTGACTTTC
TRBV25-1,TRBD1,-,TRBJ1-6,CASSLTGGNSPLHF,TGTGCCAGCAGTTTGACAGGGGGGAATTCACCCCTCCACTTT
TRBV15,TRBD1,-,TRBJ1-1,CATRPGGGEVEAFF,TGTGCCACGAGACCCGGAGGGGGCGAGGTTGAAGCTTTCTTT
TRBV7-6,-,-,TRBJ1-2,CASSLAPEGVGYTF,TGTGCCAGCAGCTTAGCCCCCGAGGGGGTCGGCTACACCTTC
TRBV10-2,TRBD2,few,TRBJ2-2,CASSEWGLAENTGELFF,TGCGCCAGCAGTGAGTGGGGACTAGCGGAAAACACCGGGGAGCTGTTTTTT
TRBV2,TRBD1,-,TRBJ1-6,CASSTRGRGDSPLHF,TGTGCCAGCAGTACTAGGGGCAGGGGGGATTCACCCCTCCACTTT